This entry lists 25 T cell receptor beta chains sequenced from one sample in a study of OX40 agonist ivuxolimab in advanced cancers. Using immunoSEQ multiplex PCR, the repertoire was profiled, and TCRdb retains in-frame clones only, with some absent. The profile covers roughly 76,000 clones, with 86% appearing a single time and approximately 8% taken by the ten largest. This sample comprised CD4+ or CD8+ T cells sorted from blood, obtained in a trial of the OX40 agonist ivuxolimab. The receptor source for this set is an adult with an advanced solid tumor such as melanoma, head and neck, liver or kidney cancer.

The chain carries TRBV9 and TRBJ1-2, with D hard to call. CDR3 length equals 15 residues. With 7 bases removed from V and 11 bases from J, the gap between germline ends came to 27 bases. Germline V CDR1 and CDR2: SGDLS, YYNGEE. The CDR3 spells CASGRPRGEVYVYTF. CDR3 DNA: TGTGCCAGCGGACGGCCGCGAGGAGAGGTTTATGTTTACACCTTC.

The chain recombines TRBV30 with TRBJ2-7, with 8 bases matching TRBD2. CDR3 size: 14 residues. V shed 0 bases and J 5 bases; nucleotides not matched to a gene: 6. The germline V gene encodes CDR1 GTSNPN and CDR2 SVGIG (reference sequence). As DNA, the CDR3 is TGTGCCTGGAGTGTTGGCGGGAGGCTCAACGAGCAGTACTTC. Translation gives CAWSVGGRLNEQYF.

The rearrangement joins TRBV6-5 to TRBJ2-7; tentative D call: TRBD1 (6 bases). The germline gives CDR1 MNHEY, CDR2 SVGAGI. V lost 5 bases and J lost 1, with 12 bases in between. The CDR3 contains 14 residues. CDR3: CASSVQGQSYEQYF. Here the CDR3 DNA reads TGTGCCAGCAGTGTACAGGGACAATCCTACGAGCAGTACTTC.

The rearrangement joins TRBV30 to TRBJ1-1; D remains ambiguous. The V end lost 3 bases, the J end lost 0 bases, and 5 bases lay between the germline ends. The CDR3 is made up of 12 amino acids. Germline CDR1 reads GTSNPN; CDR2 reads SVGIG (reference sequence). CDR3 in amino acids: CAWSMMNTEAFF. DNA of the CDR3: TGTGCCTGGAGCATGATGAACACTGAAGCTTTCTTT.

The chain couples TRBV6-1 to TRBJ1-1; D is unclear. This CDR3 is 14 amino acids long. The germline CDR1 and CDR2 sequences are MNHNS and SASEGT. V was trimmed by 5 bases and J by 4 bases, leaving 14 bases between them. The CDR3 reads CASSPAVGATEAFF. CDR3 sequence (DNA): TGTGCCAGCAGTCCAGCGGTGGGTGCCACTGAAGCTTTCTTT.

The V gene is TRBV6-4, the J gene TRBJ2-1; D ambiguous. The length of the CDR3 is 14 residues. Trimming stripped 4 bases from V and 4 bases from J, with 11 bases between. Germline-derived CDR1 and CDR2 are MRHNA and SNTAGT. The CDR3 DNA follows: TGTGCCAGCAGTGCAAGTCTAGAGTACAATGAGCAGTTCTTC. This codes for CASSASLEYNEQFF.

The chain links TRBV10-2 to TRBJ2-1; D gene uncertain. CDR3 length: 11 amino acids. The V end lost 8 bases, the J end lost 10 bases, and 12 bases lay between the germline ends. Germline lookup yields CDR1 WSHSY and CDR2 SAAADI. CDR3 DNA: TGCGCCAGCGCCCCGGAAAAGGAGCAGTTCTTC. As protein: CASAPEKEQFF.

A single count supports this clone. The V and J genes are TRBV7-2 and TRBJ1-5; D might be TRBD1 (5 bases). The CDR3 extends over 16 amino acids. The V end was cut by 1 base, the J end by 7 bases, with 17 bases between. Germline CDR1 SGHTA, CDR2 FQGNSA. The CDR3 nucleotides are TGTGCCAGCAGCTTAGTGGGGGGTAGCAAGGGGCAGCCCCAGCATTTT. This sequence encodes CASSLVGGSKGQPQHF.

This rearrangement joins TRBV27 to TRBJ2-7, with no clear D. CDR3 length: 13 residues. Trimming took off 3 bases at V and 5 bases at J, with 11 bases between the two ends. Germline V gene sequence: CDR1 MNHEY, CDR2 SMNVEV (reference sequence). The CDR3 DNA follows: TGTGCCAGCAGTTTTCGAGGTCTTGACGAGCAGTACTTC. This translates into CASSFRGLDEQYF.

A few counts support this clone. CDR3 protein: CASSSLMDTYEQYF. CDR3 DNA sequence: TGTGCCAGCAGTTCTTTAATGGATACGTACGAGCAGTACTTC. The genes are TRBV28 and TRBJ2-7; no definite D call. V was shortened by 4 bases and J by 4 bases, with 14 bases between the two germline ends. CDR3 length equals 14 residues. CDR1 is MDHEN, CDR2 SYDVKM, per germline.

Written as DNA, the CDR3 is TGTGCCAGCATGGCGGGAGGGCCAGGGTACGAGCAGTACTTC. Its protein is CASMAGGPGYEQYF. The chain has TRBV6-6 and TRBJ2-7; 9 bases fit TRBD2. The germline CDR1 and CDR2 sequences are MNHNY and SVGAGI (reference sequence). With 7 bases clipped from V and 4 bases from J, the junction kept 8 bases outside the gene matches. There are 14 residues in the CDR3.

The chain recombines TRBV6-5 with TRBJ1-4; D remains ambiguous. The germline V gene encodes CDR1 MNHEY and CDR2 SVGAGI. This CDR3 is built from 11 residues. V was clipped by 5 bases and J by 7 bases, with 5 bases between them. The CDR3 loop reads CASSELEKLFF. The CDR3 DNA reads TGTGCCAGCAGTGAACTTGAAAAACTGTTTTTT.

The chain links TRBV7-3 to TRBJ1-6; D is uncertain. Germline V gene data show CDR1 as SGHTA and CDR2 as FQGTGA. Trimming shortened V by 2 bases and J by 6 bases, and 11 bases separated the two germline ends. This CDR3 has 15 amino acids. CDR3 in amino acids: CASSLPGQANSPLHF. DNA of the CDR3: TGTGCCAGCAGCTTACCCGGGCAGGCTAATTCACCCCTCCACTTT.

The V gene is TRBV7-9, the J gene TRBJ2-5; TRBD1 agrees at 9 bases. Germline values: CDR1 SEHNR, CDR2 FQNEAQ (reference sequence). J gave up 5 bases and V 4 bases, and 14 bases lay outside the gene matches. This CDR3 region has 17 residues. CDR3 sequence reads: CASSSYPGTGTRETQYF. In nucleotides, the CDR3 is TGTGCCAGCAGCTCATATCCCGGGACAGGGACGAGGGAGACCCAGTACTTC.

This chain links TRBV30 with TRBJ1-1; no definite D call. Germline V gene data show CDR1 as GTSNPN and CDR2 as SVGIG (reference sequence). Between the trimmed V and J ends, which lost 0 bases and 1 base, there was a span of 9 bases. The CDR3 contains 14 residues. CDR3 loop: CAWSVAPGNTEAFF. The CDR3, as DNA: TGTGCCTGGAGTGTGGCCCCTGGGAACACTGAAGCTTTCTTT.

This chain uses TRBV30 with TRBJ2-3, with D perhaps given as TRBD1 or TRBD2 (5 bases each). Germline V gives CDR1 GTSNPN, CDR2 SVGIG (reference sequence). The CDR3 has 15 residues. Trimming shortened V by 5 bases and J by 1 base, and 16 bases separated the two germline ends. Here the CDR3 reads CAWGAVGSGTDTQYF. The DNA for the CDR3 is TGTGCCTGGGGGGCCGTGGGGAGTGGCACAGATACGCAGTATTTT.

CDR3 residues: CASSLNSEQPQHF. The CDR3 DNA sequence: TGCGCCAGCAGCTTGAATTCAGAGCAGCCCCAGCATTTT. The chain couples TRBV5-1 to TRBJ1-5; D is uncertain. Trimming cost V 1 base and J 7 bases, with 9 bases left between them. The CDR3 loop spans 13 amino acids. Germline values: CDR1 SGHRS, CDR2 YFSETQ.

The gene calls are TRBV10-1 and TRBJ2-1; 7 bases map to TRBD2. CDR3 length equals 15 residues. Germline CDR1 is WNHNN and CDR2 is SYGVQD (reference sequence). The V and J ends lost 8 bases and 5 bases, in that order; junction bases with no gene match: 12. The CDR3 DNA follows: TGCGCCAGCCCGAACCTCCTAGCGGCTCACAATGAGCAGTTCTTC. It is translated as CASPNLLAAHNEQFF.

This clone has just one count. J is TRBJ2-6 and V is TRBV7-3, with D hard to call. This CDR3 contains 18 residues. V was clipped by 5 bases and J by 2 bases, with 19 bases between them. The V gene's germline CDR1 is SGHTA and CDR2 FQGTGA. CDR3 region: CASSPRVADGPGANVLTF. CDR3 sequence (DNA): TGTGCCAGCAGCCCACGGGTGGCTGATGGTCCTGGGGCCAACGTCCTGACTTTC.

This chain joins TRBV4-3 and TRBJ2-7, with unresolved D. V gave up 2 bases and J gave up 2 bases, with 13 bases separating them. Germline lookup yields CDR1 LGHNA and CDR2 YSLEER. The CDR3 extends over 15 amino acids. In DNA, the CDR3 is TGCGCCAGCAGCCAATTTTTGCAGGAAACCTACGAGCAGTACTTC. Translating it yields CASSQFLQETYEQYF.

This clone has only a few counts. The DNA for the CDR3 is TGCGCCAGCAGCCCTAATCCCGGGACAGGGAACGAGCAGTACTTC. Residues: CASSPNPGTGNEQYF. The genes are TRBV5-1 and TRBJ2-7; 9 bases are shared with TRBD1. The V segment lost 4 bases and the J segment 5 bases; nucleotides outside the gene matches: 10. The CDR3 spans 15 residues. Germline V lookup: CDR1 SGHRS, CDR2 YFSETQ.

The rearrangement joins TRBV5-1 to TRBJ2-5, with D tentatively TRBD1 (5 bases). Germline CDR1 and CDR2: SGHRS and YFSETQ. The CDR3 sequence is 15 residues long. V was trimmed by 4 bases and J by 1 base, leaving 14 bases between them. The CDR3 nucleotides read TGCGCCAGCAGCGCAGCAGGGTCCCCCCAAGAGACCCAGTACTTC. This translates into CASSAAGSPQETQYF.

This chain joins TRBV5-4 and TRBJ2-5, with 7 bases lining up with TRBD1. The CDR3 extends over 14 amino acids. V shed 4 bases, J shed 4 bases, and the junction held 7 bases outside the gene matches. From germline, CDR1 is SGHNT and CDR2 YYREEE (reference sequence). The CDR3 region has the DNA TGTGCCAGCAGCGGTGGGACAGACTTAGAGACCCAGTACTTC. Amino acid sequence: CASSGGTDLETQYF.

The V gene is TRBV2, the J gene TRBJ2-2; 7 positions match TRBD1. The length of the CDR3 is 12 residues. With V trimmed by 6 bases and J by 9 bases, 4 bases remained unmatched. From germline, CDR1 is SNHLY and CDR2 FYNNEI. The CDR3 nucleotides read TGTGCCAGCAGCTTACAGGGGTGGGAGCTGTTTTTT. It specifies CASSLQGWELFF.

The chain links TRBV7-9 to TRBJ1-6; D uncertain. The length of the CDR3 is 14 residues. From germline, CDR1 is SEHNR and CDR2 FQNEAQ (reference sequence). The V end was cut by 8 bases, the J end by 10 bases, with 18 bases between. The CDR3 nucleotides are TGTGCCAGCGCAACAGAGCGGTTAGGGTCACCCCTCCACTTT. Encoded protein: CASATERLGSPLHF.